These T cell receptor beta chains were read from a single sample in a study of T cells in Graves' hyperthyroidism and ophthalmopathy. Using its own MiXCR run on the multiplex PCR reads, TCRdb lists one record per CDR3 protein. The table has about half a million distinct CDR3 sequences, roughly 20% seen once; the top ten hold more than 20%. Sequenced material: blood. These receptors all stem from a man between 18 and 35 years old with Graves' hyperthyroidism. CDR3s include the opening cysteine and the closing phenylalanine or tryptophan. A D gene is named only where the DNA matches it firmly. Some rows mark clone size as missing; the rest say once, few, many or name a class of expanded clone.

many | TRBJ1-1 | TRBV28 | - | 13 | TGTGCCAGTAAACCAGTAATGAACACTGAAGCTTTCTTT | CASKPVMNTEAFF
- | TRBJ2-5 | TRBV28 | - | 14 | TGTGCCAGCAGTCGCCCCTCGTACCAAGAGACCCAGTACTTC | CASSRPSYQETQYF
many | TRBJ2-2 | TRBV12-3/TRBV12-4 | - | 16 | TGTGCCAGCAGCCCAGGGAGCAGGGAAGACACCGGGGAGCTGTTTTTT | CASSPGSREDTGELFF
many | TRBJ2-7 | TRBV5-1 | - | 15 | TGCGCCAGCAGCAATCCGACTAACTACTCCTACGAGCAGTACTTC | CASSNPTNYSYEQYF
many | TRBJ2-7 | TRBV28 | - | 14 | TGTGCCAGCAGTACCCTACCGGGGCCTGGCAAGCAGTACTTC | CASSTLPGPGKQYF
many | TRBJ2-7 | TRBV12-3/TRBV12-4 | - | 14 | TGTGCCAGCAGTTTAGTCAGGGGAACCTACGAGCAGTACTTC | CASSLVRGTYEQYF
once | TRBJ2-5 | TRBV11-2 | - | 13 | TGTGCCAGCAGCTTAGATCGGGGCGTATTCAGGTACTTC | CASSLDRGVFRYF
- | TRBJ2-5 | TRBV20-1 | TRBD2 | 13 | TGCAGTGCTTACCTAGCGGGAGTGGAGACCCAGTACTTC | CSAYLAGVETQYF
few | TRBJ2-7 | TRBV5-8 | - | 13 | TGTGCCAGCAGCTGGACCGGGGCGGGGGAGCAGTACTTC | CASSWTGAGEQYF
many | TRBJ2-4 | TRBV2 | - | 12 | TGTGCCAGCAGAGGTTCTCAAAACATTCAGTACTTC | CASRGSQNIQYF
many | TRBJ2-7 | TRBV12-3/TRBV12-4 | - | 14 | TGTGCCAGCAGTTTCCCCGGGACATTTTACGAGCAGTACTTC | CASSFPGTFYEQYF
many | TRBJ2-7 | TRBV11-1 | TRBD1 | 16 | TGTGCCAGCAGCCCCCACATGGGACAGGGGACGTACGAGCAGTACTTC | CASSPHMGQGTYEQYF
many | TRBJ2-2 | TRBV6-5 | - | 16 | TGTGCCAGCAGTTACCAGGGGCGGACGAACACCGGGGAGCTGTTTTTT | CASSYQGRTNTGELFF
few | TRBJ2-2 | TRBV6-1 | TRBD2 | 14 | TGTGCCTCTCTGGGCGGGGGGATCCCCGGGGAGCTGTTTTTT | CASLGGGIPGELFF
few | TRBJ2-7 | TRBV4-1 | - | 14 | TGCGCCAGCAGCCACCAACAGGGGGGGTACGAGCAGTACTTC | CASSHQQGGYEQYF
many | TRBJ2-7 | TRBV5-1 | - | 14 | TGCGCCAGCAGCTTGGAGGGGGGACGCTACGAGCAGTACTTC | CASSLEGGRYEQYF
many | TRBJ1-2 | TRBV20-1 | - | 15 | TGCAGTGCTAGAGATGAGGGACAACTTAGGTGGGGCTACACCTTC | CSARDEGQLRWGYTF
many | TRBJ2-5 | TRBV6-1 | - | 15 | TGTGCCAGCAGTGAACCGACAGGGAGGAGCGAGACCCAGTACTTC | CASSEPTGRSETQYF
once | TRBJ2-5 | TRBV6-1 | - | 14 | TGTGCCAGCAAGACAGAGCCCTTACAAGAGACCCAGTACTTC | CASKTEPLQETQYF
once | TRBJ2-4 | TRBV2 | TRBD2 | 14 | TGTGCCAGCAGAGGACTAGCGGGGGGGAACATTCAGTACTTC | CASRGLAGGNIQYF
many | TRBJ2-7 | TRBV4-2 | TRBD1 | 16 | TGTGCCAGCAGCCAAGAAGGGACAGGGGGTTCCTACGAGCAGTACTTC | CASSQEGTGGSYEQYF
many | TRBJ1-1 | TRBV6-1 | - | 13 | TGTGCCAGTAGATGGGGGGGGAGAACTGAAGCTTTCTTT | CASRWGGRTEAFF
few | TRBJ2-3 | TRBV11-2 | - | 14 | TGTGCCAGCAGCCGGGATACTAGCACAGATACGCAGTATTTT | CASSRDTSTDTQYF
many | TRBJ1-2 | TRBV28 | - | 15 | TGTGCCAGCAGTTTACGGGGCCCAATTTTCTATGGCTACACCTTC | CASSLRGPIFYGYTF
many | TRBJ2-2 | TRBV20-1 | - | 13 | TGCAGTGCTAGACCTGGGGTGACCGGGGAGCTGTTTTTT | CSARPGVTGELFF
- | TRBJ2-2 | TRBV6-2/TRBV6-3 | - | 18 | TGTGCCAGCAGCTACCCAAAAGGGACCTTGTTGAACACCGGGGAGCTGTTTTTT | CASSYPKGTLLNTGELFF
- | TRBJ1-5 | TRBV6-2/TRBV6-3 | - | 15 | TGTGCCAGCACTGTCTTGGGAAGGGACAATCAGCCCCAGCATTTT | CASTVLGRDNQPQHF
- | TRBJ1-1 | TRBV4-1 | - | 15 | TGCGCCAGCAGCCAAGTCCCGGACAGGAACACTGAAGCTTTCTTT | CASSQVPDRNTEAFF
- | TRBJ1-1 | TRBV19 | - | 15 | TGTGCCAGTAGTATTGCCCCGTTTACTAACACTGAAGCTTTCTTT | CASSIAPFTNTEAFF
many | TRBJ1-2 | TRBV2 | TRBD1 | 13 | TGTGCCAGCAGGGGACAGCTTTACTATGGCTACACCTTC | CASRGQLYYGYTF
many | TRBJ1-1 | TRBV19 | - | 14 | TGTGCCAGTGCGATAGGGGGGACGAACACTGAAGCTTTCTTT | CASAIGGTNTEAFF
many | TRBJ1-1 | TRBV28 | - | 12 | TGTGCCAGCAGTTTATGGTCAGGAGAAGCTTTCTTT | CASSLWSGEAFF
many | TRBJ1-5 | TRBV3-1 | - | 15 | TGTGCCAGCAGCCAAGATACGAACCTATATCAGCCCCAGCATTTT | CASSQDTNLYQPQHF
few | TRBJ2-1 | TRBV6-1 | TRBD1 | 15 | TGTGCCAGCAGTCAAATCTGGACAGGGAAGGATGAGCAGTTCTTC | CASSQIWTGKDEQFF
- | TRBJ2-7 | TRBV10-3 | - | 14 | TGTGCCATCAGTGAGTCATCATCAGGGTACGAGCAGTACTTC | CAISESSSGYEQYF
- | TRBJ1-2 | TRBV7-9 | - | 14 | TGCGCCAGCACCCTCTTCGGCATAAACGAAGGCTACACCTTC | CASTLFGINEGYTF
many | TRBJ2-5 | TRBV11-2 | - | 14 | TGTGCCAGCAGCTTTACAACGGAGCAAGAGACCCAGTACTTC | CASSFTTEQETQYF
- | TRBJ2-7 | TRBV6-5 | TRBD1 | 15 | TGTGCCAGCAGTTACTATGGGACAGGGATCTACGAGCAGTACTTC | CASSYYGTGIYEQYF
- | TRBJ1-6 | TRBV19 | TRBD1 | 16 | TGTGCCAGTGGTCCGGACAGGCTATCCTATAATTCACCCCTCCACTTT | CASGPDRLSYNSPLHF
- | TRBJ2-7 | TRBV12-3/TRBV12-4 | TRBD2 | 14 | TGTGCCAGCAGTGGGCTAGCTAGCGGCTACGAGCAGTACTTC | CASSGLASGYEQYF
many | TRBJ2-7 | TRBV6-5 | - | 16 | TGTGCCAGCAGTTATGTATGGGGGGAGAATACCTACGAGCAGTACTTC | CASSYVWGENTYEQYF
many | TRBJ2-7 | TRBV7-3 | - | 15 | TGTGCCAGCAGCTTAGCGGCGGCTGGCCGGGACGAGCAGTACTTC | CASSLAAAGRDEQYF
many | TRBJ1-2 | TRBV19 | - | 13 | TGTGCCAGTGCCCCCGGGACACCTTATGGCTACACCTTC | CASAPGTPYGYTF
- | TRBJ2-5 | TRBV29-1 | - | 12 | TGCAGCGCCCGGACAATTCAAGAGACCCAGTACTTC | CSARTIQETQYF
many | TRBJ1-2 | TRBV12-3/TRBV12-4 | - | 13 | TGTGCCAGCAGTTTAGCAGGGACTGCGGAGCACACCTTC | CASSLAGTAEHTF
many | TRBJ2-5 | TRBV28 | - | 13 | TGTGCCAGCAGAACGGGGGTACAAGAGACCCAGTACTTC | CASRTGVQETQYF
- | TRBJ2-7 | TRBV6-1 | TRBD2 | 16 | TGTGCCAGCAGGGATACTAGCGGCCCCAGCTCCTACGAGCAGTACTTC | CASRDTSGPSSYEQYF
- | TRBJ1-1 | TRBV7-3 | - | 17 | TGTGCCAGCAGCTCAATCCGTAACAGGGCGGTGGACACTGAAGCTTTCTTT | CASSSIRNRAVDTEAFF
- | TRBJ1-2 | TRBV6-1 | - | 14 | TGTGCCAGCCAAAAAGACGACAGGCGGGGTGGCTACACCTTC | CASQKDDRRGGYTF
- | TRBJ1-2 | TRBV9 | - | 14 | TGTGCCAGCAGCCCGGGGACTCGTAACTATGGCTACACCTTC | CASSPGTRNYGYTF
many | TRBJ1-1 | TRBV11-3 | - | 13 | TGTGCCAGCAGCTTATTGGGAGGAGCTGAAGCTTTCTTT | CASSLLGGAEAFF
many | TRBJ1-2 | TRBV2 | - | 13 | TGTGCCAGCTTACTTTTGCTCAACTATGGCTACACCTTC | CASLLLLNYGYTF
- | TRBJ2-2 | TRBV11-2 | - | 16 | TGTGCCAGCAGCCATATGGGGGGGCGCGAAGGCGGGGAGCTGTTTTTT | CASSHMGGREGGELFF
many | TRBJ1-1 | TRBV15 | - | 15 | TGTGCCACCAGCAGAGCCGCAGGGGCGAACACTGAAGCTTTCTTT | CATSRAAGANTEAFF